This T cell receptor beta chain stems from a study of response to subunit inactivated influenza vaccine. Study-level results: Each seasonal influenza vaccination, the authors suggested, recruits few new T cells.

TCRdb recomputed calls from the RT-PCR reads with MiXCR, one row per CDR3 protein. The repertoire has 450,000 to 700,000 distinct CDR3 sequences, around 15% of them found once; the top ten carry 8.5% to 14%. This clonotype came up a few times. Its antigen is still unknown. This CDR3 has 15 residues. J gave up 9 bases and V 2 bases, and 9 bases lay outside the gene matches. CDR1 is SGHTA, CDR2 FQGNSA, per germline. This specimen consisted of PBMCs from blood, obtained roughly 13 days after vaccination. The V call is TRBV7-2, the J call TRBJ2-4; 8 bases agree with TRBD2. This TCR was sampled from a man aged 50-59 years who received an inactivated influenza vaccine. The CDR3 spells CASSLSGTRSGIQYF. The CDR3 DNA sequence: TGTGCCAGCAGCTTATCTGGGACTAGGTCTGGCATTCAGTACTTC.